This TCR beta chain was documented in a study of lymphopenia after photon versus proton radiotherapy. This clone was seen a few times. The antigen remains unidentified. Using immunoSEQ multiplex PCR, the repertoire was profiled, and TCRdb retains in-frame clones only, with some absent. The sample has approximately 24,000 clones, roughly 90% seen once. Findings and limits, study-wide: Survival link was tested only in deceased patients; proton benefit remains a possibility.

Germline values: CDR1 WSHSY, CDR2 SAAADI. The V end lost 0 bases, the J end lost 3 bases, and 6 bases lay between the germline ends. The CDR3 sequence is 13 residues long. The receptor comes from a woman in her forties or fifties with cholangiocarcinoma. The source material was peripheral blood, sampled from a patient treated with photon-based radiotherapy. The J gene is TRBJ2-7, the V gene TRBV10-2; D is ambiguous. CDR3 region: CASSESGIYEQYF. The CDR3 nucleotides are TGCGCCAGCAGTGAGTCAGGAATCTACGAGCAGTACTTC.